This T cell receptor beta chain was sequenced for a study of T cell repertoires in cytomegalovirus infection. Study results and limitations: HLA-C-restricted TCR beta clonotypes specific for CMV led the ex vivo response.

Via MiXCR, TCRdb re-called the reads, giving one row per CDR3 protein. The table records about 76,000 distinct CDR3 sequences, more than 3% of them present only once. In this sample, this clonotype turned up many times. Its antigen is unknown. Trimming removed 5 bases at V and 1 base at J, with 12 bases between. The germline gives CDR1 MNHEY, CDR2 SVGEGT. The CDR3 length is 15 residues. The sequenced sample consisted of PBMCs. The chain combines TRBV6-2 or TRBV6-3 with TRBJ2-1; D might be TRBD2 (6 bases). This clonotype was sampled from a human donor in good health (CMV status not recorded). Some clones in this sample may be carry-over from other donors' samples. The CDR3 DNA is TGTGCCAGCAGTCGACGGGGAGGTTCCTACAATGAGCAGTTCTTC. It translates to CASSRRGGSYNEQFF.